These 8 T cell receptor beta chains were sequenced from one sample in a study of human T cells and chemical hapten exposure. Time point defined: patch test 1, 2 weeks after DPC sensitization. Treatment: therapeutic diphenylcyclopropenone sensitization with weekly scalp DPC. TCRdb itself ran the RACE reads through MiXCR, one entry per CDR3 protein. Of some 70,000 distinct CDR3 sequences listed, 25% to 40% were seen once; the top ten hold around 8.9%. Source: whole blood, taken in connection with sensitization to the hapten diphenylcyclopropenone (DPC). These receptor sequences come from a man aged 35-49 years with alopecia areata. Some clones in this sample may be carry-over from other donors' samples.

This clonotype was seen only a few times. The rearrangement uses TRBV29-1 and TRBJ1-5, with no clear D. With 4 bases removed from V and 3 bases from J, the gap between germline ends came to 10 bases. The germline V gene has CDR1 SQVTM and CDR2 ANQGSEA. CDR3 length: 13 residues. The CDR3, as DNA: TGCAGCGTTGCTGGGTTGGACAATCAGCCCCAGCATTTT. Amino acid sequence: CSVAGLDNQPQHF.

DNA of the CDR3: TGTGCCAGCAGTAAGGATGGGCAGACGCAGACCCAGTACTTC. This gives the protein CASSKDGQTQTQYF. V usage is TRBV7-9 and J usage is TRBJ2-5; D gene uncertain. There are 14 residues in the CDR3. Trimming removed 6 bases from V and 6 bases from J, with 17 bases in between. CDR1 is SEHNR and CDR2 is FQNEAQ in the germline V gene (reference sequence).

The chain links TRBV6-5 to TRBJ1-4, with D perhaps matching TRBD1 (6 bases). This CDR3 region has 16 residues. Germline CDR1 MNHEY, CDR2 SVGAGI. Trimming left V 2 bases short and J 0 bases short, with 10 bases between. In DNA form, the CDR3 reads TGTGCCAGCAGTTACCGGGGGCCCGCAACTAATGAAAAACTGTTTTTT. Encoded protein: CASSYRGPATNEKLFF.

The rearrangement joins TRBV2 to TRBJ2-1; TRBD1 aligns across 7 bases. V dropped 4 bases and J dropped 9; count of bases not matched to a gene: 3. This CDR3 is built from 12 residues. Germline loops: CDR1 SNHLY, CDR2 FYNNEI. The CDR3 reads CASSGQGVEQFF. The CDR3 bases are TGTGCCAGCAGTGGTCAGGGGGTTGAGCAGTTCTTC. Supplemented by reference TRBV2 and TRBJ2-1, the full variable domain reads EPEVTQTPSHQVTQMGQEVILRCVPISNHLYFYWYRQILGQKVEFLVSFYNNEISEKSEIFDDQFSVERPDGSNFTLKIRSTKLEDSAMYFCASSGQGVEQFFGPGTRLTVL.

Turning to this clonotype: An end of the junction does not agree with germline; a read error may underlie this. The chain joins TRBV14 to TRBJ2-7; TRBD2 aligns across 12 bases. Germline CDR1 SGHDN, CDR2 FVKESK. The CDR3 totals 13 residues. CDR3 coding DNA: TGTGCCAGCAGCCAAGTACTAGCGGGAGGATTCTCCTTC. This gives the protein CASSQVLAGGFSF. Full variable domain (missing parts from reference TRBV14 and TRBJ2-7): EAGVTQFPSHSVIEKGQTVTLRCDPISGHDNLYWYRRVMGKEIKFLLHFVKESKQDESGMPNNRFLAERTGGTYSTLKVQPAELEDSGVYFCASSQVLAGGFSFGPGTRLTVT.

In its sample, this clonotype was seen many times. CDR3 residues: CASGIRNEQYF. The CDR3 DNA reads as TGTGCCAGCGGAATTAGGAACGAGCAGTACTTC. The chain carries TRBV28 and TRBJ2-7; no clear D. Germline V gene lookup returns CDR1 MDHEN and CDR2 SYDVKM. The V and J ends lost 8 bases and 5 bases respectively, with 10 bases between them. The CDR3 has 11 amino acids.

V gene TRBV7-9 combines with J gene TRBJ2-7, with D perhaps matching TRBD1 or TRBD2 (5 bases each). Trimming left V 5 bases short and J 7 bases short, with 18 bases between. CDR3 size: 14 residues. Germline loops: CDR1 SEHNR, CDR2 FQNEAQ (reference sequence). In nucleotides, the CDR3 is TGTGCCAGCAGCCAGTCAGGGAGTGGGTTGGAGCAGTACTTC. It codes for CASSQSGSGLEQYF.

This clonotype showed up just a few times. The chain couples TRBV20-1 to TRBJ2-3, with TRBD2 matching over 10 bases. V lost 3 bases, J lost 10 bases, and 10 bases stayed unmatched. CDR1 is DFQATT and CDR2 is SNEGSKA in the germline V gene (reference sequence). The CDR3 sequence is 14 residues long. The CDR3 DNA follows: TGCAGTGCTAGTCTCGCTAGCGGGAGTGAAGCGCAGTATTTT. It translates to CSASLASGSEAQYF.